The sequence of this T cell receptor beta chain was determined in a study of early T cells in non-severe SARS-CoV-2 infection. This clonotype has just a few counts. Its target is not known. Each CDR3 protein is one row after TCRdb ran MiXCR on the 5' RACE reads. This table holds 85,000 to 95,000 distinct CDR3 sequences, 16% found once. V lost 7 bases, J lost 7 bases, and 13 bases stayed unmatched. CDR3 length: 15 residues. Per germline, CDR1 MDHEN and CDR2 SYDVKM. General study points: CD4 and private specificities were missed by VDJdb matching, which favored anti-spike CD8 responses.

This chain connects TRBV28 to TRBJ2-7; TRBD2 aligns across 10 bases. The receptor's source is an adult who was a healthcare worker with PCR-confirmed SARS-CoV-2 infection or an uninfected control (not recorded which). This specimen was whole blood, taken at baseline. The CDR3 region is CASTAATSGLVEQYF. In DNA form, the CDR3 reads TGTGCCAGCACCGCCGCGACTAGCGGGTTAGTGGAGCAGTACTTC. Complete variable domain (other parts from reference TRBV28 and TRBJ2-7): DVKVTQSSRYLVKRTGEKVFLECVQDMDHENMFWYRQDPGLGLRLIYFSYDVKMKEKGDIPEGYSVSREKKERFSLILESASTNQTSMYLCASTAATSGLVEQYFGPGTRLTVT.